The 16 T cell receptor beta chains below were found in one sample sequenced in a study of T cells in pancreatic ductal adenocarcinoma. The selected patients with pancreatic ductal adenocarcinoma had surgery but no neoadjuvant therapy. Clones were sequenced by immunoSEQ multiplex PCR, and TCRdb holds only the in-frame ones, with some missing. This table holds 25,000 to 35,000 clones, more than 90% found once. Sample: PBMCs. These receptors all come from a human donor with pancreatic ductal adenocarcinoma.

This rearrangement joins TRBV2 to TRBJ2-3; D uncertain. CDR1 is SNHLY, CDR2 FYNNEI, per germline. The CDR3 has 14 amino acids. Deletions cut 4 bases from V and 2 bases from J, with 10 bases between. This CDR3 reads CASSGGPSTDTQYF. The CDR3 coding sequence is TGTGCCAGCAGTGGCGGACCATCCACAGATACGCAGTATTTT.

The chain has TRBV7-2 and TRBJ1-5; possibly TRBD1 for D (6 bases). This CDR3 is built from 15 residues. Trimming took off 5 bases at V and 6 bases at J, with 17 bases between the two ends. CDR1 is SGHTA and CDR2 is FQGNSA in the germline V gene. The CDR3 sequence: CASSPGDTPSQPQHF. The CDR3 DNA is TGTGCCAGCAGCCCGGGGGACACGCCAAGTCAGCCCCAGCATTTT.

V is TRBV6-1 and J is TRBJ2-7; 7 nucleotides match TRBD1. J was trimmed by 1 base and V by 5 bases; bases with no gene match: 8. Germline lookup yields CDR1 MNHNS and CDR2 SASEGT. The CDR3 loop spans 15 amino acids. The CDR3 DNA follows: TGTGCCAGCAGTAGGTTCGAGACAGGGTCCTACGAGCAGTACTTC. Encoded protein: CASSRFETGSYEQYF.

The genes are TRBV15 and TRBJ2-7, with D possibly being TRBD1 (5 bases). The CDR3 covers 14 residues. Per germline, CDR1 LNHNV and CDR2 YYDKDF (reference sequence). Trimming left V 0 bases short and J 5 bases short, with 11 bases between. The CDR3 DNA follows: TGTGCCACCAGCAGAGACTCGGCAGGGAACGAGCAGTACTTC. Its protein product is CATSRDSAGNEQYF.

This chain links TRBV5-6 with TRBJ2-1, with TRBD1 matching 7 bases. Trimming at V came to 4 bases and at J to 4 bases, leaving 8 bases not matched to a gene. The CDR3 has 15 residues. Germline CDR1 is SGHDT and CDR2 is YYEEEE. The CDR3 nucleotides read TGTGCCAGCAGCCTTCGGGGACAGAGGTACAATGAGCAGTTCTTC. Its protein is CASSLRGQRYNEQFF. Together with reference TRBV5-6 and TRBJ2-1, the CDR3 gives the full variable domain: DAGVTQSPTHLIKTRGQQVTLRCSPKSGHDTVSWYQQALGQGPQFIFQYYEEEERQRGNFPDRFSGHQFPNYSSELNVNALLLGDSALYLCASSLRGQRYNEQFFGPGTRLTVL.

This clone came up once. This chain links TRBV9 with TRBJ2-1; 7 nucleotides align to TRBD2. The CDR3 consists of 16 residues. The germline CDR1 and CDR2 sequences are SGDLS and YYNGEE. Trimming at V came to 3 bases and at J to 2 bases, leaving 8 bases not matched to a gene. DNA for the CDR3: TGTGCCAGCAGCGCTCAACTAGCGTTGGCCTACAATGAGCAGTTCTTC. It encodes CASSAQLALAYNEQFF.

The rearrangement joins TRBV5-1 to TRBJ2-3; no firm D call. The V end was cut by 0 bases, the J end by 3 bases, with 8 bases between. The CDR3 sequence is 14 residues long. CDR1 and CDR2 (germline): SGHRS, YFSETQ. The CDR3 sequence: CASSLGVGTDTQYF. CDR3 nucleotides: TGCGCCAGCAGCTTGGGTGTTGGGACAGATACGCAGTATTTT. The full variable domain, with the rest looked up from reference TRBV5-1 and TRBJ2-3, is KAGVTQTPRYLIKTRGQQVTLSCSPISGHRSVSWYQQTPGQGLQFLFEYFSETQRNKGNFPGRFSGRQFSNSRSEMNVSTLELGDSALYLCASSLGVGTDTQYFGPGTRLTVL.

This rearrangement joins TRBV28 to TRBJ2-7; D is possibly TRBD1 (5 bases). The V end lost 4 bases, the J end lost 3 bases, and 10 bases lay between the germline ends. There are 13 residues in the CDR3. Germline CDR1 is MDHEN and CDR2 is SYDVKM. CDR3 loop: CASSSPQGYEQYF. CDR3 sequence (DNA): TGTGCCAGCAGTTCCCCTCAGGGCTACGAGCAGTACTTC.

J is TRBJ1-2 and V is TRBV4-2; 8 bases are shared with TRBD1. The CDR3 runs 15 residues. The germline V gene has CDR1 LGHNA and CDR2 YNFKEQ. V shed 3 bases and J 3 bases; nucleotides not matched to a gene: 6. The CDR3 region has the DNA TGTGCCAGCAGCCAGGCCCGGGGACAGGACTATGGCTACACCTTC. This translates into CASSQARGQDYGYTF.

The chain uses TRBV27 and TRBJ1-5; D is undetermined. Per the germline V gene, CDR1 is MNHEY and CDR2 is SMNVEV (reference sequence). The V and J ends lost 6 bases and 0 bases respectively, with 6 bases between them. This CDR3 comprises 13 residues. In DNA, the CDR3 is TGTGCCAGCAGCCGAAATAGCAATCAGCCCCAGCATTTT. This translates into CASSRNSNQPQHF.

The chain carries TRBV9 and TRBJ2-5, with D perhaps TRBD1 or TRBD2 (7 bases each). Between the trimmed V and J ends, which lost 0 bases and 5 bases, there was a span of 20 bases. This CDR3 spans 17 amino acids. The V gene's germline CDR1 is SGDLS and CDR2 YYNGEE. This CDR3 is CASSVATVGRGGETQYF. The DNA of the CDR3 is TGTGCCAGCAGCGTAGCTACCGTGGGCAGGGGGGGCGAGACCCAGTACTTC.

This chain links TRBV6-5 with TRBJ1-2; D not resolved. This CDR3 comprises 11 residues. The germline gives CDR1 MNHEY, CDR2 SVGAGI. V was shortened by 10 bases and J by 4 bases, with 10 bases between the two germline ends. The CDR3 DNA is TGTGCCACGTCTACCCTCTATGGCTACACCTTC. Its protein is CATSTLYGYTF.

The rearrangement uses TRBV27 and TRBJ2-2; the D is unclear. V dropped 0 bases and J dropped 2 bases, with 10 bases sitting between them. Germline V CDR1 and CDR2: MNHEY, SMNVEV (reference sequence). The CDR3 spans 16 residues. The CDR3 region is CASSLSKHRNTGELFF. DNA for the CDR3: TGTGCCAGCAGTTTATCGAAGCACCGTAACACCGGGGAGCTGTTTTTT.

The CDR3 coding sequence is TGCAGCGTTGTTGGTCAACAGACCTACGAGCAGTACTTC. Amino acids: CSVVGQQTYEQYF. J is TRBJ2-7 and V is TRBV29-1; D gene ambiguous. Germline values: CDR1 SQVTM, CDR2 ANQGSEA. Trimming left V 4 bases short and J 2 bases short, with 12 bases between. The CDR3 contains 13 residues.

The chain joins TRBV10-3 to TRBJ1-3, with TRBD1 identical over 9 bases. The V and J ends lost 8 bases and 4 bases, in that order; junction bases with no gene match: 9. Germline V gene lookup returns CDR1 ENHRY and CDR2 SYGVKD. The CDR3 consists of 15 residues. Here the CDR3 DNA reads TGTGCCATCGGAGAACAGGGGGCGCGCGGAAACACCATATATTTT. Protein sequence: CAIGEQGARGNTIYF.

The gene calls are TRBV11-3 and TRBJ2-5, with TRBD1 matching 9 bases. The CDR3 covers 15 residues. V was clipped by 2 bases and J by 4 bases; unmatched bases: 5. The germline gives CDR1 SGHNT, CDR2 YENEEA. In nucleotides, the CDR3 is TGTGCCAGCAGCTTACACAGGGGGCGCAGAGAGACCCAGTACTTC. It codes for CASSLHRGRRETQYF.